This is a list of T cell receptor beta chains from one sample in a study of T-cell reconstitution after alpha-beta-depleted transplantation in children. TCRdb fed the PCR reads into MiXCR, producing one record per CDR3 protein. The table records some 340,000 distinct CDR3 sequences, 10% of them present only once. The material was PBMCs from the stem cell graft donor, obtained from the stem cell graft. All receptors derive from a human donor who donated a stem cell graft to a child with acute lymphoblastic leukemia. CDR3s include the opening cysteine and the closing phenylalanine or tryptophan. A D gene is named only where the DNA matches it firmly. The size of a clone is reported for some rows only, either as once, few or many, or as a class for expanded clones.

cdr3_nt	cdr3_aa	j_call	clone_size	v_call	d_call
TGCAGTGCTGGGGACAGGGAGGCTGAAGCTTTCTTT	CSAGDREAEAFF	TRBJ1-1	NA	TRBV20-1	TRBD1
TGTGCCAGCAGCATCACAGGGATTAGCAATCAGCCCCAGCATTTT	CASSITGISNQPQHF	TRBJ1-5	NA	TRBV6-2/TRBV6-3	NA
TGTGCCAGCAGTTTAGGGACAGGAGAGGATGAAAAACTGTTTTTT	CASSLGTGEDEKLFF	TRBJ1-4	few	TRBV12-3/TRBV12-4	TRBD1
TGTGCCAGCAGCTCGAGGGTAGGAGGCCCCACAGATACGCAGTATTTT	CASSSRVGGPTDTQYF	TRBJ2-3	NA	TRBV7-2	NA
TGTGCCAGCAGCTTAACCGGGAGTGGCTCCTACGAGCAGTACTTC	CASSLTGSGSYEQYF	TRBJ2-7	few	TRBV7-9	NA
TGTTCCAGCAGTACCCCTAACGAGCAGTACTTC	CSSSTPNEQYF	TRBJ2-7	once	TRBV6-6	NA
TGTGCCAGCAGCTTAACTGGGTACACAGATACGCAGTATTTT	CASSLTGYTDTQYF	TRBJ2-3	many	TRBV7-3	NA
TGTGCCAGCACCCAGGGGAGCGGATACACAGATACGCAGTATTTT	CASTQGSGYTDTQYF	TRBJ2-3	few	TRBV12-3/TRBV12-4	NA
TGCGCCAGCAGCAAGGACCCTAGCTCCTACAATGAGCAGTTCTTC	CASSKDPSSYNEQFF	TRBJ2-1	few	TRBV5-1	NA
TGTGCCAGCAGTGTCGGGACAGGACAAGAGACCCAGTACTTC	CASSVGTGQETQYF	TRBJ2-5	many	TRBV27	TRBD1
TGCGCCAGCAGCCAAGACTGGAATCGGGGTAGCGACACCATATATTTT	CASSQDWNRGSDTIYF	TRBJ1-3	many	TRBV4-3	NA
TGTGCCAGCAACCTCGGGACGGGGGGAGTAGGGCGCGATGACTACAATGAGCAGTTCTTC	CASNLGTGGVGRDDYNEQFF	TRBJ2-1	NA	TRBV11-1	TRBD2
TGTGCCAGCAGCTTAGAGGGGAAAAACACTGAAGCTTTCTTT	CASSLEGKNTEAFF	TRBJ1-1	many	TRBV7-9	NA
TGCGCCAGCAGCCGAACTACTAGGTTCGGGGAGCTGTTTTTT	CASSRTTRFGELFF	TRBJ2-2	NA	TRBV4-3	NA
TGTGCCAGTATGGTTCGACTAGCGGGAGATACGCAGTATTTT	CASMVRLAGDTQYF	TRBJ2-3	few	TRBV19	TRBD2
TGTGCCAGCAGGGGAACAAGGTCCTACGAGCAGTACTTC	CASRGTRSYEQYF	TRBJ2-7	NA	TRBV2	NA
TGCGCCAGCAGCTCCAGACTAGCGGGAGGCCTCTACAATGAGCAGTTCTTC	CASSSRLAGGLYNEQFF	TRBJ2-1	few	TRBV5-1	TRBD2
TGTGTCAGCAGCCAAGGAGCGGGTTACTACGAGCAGTACTTC	CVSSQGAGYYEQYF	TRBJ2-7	once	TRBV3-1	NA
TGTGCCAGCAGCCTGGGAGGGGGTAGGGATACGCAGTATTTT	CASSLGGGRDTQYF	TRBJ2-3	few	TRBV12-3/TRBV12-4	NA
TGTGCCAGCAGCCCCGCAGAGGGCAGGGATCACTACGAGCAGTACTTC	CASSPAEGRDHYEQYF	TRBJ2-7	few	TRBV7-9	NA
TGTGCCAGCAGCTTTCAGGGTAACACTGAAGCTTTCTTT	CASSFQGNTEAFF	TRBJ1-1	many	TRBV5-5	NA
TGTGCCATCAGTGAGTCACCTACGAACACCGGGGAGCTGTTTTTT	CAISESPTNTGELFF	TRBJ2-2	NA	TRBV10-3	NA
TGTGCCAGCAGTTTAGAGCCCGGAGGCAATCAGCCCCAGCATTTT	CASSLEPGGNQPQHF	TRBJ1-5	few	TRBV12-3/TRBV12-4	NA
TGTGCCAGCAGTTTGTCTACCATCTACGAGCAGTACTTC	CASSLSTIYEQYF	TRBJ2-7	few	TRBV28	NA
TGTGCCAGCAGCAAGGGCGGATGGAGCTCTGGGGCCAACGTCCTGACTTTC	CASSKGGWSSGANVLTF	TRBJ2-6	NA	TRBV21-1	NA
TGCGCCAGCAGCTTGGAGGGGCGAAGGGAGCCCCAGCATTTT	CASSLEGRREPQHF	TRBJ1-5	many	TRBV5-1	NA
TGTGCCAGTAGACCGACAGGTGGGGGGACTGAAGCTTTCTTT	CASRPTGGGTEAFF	TRBJ1-1	NA	TRBV19	NA
TGCAGTGCTAGGGGCAGGGAAGCCGGGGAGCTGTTTTTT	CSARGREAGELFF	TRBJ2-2	many	TRBV20-1	NA
TGTGCCAGCAGCTTCTACCCTGGACTAGCGGGAGTTTACGAGCAGTACTTC	CASSFYPGLAGVYEQYF	TRBJ2-7	NA	TRBV7-9	TRBD2
TGTGCCATCAGTGCGGCGGGGGGAGCAGGTGAGCAGTACTTC	CAISAAGGAGEQYF	TRBJ2-7	NA	TRBV10-3	TRBD2
TGTGCCAGCAGCTTAGGTGGGTCTACCAACTCCTACGAGCAGTACTTC	CASSLGGSTNSYEQYF	TRBJ2-7	few	TRBV12-3/TRBV12-4	NA
TGTGCCAGCAGCTTTGGGGGACTAGCGTTCCGAGCCTACGAGCAGTACTTC	CASSFGGLAFRAYEQYF	TRBJ2-7	few	TRBV7-2	TRBD2
TGTGCCAGCAGCTCCTCAATAGGGACAGCCTACGAGCAGTACTTC	CASSSSIGTAYEQYF	TRBJ2-7	many	TRBV7-2	TRBD1
TGCGCCAGCAGGTCATATGCAACTAATGAAAAACTGTTTTTT	CASRSYATNEKLFF	TRBJ1-4	many	TRBV5-1	NA
TGCAGTGCCGGGGTCGGGGGTCCCTCCTACGAGCAGTACTTC	CSAGVGGPSYEQYF	TRBJ2-7	NA	TRBV20-1	NA
TGTGCCAGCAGCTTAGCGAGTGGAGGGACAGGGAGCTCACCCCTCCACTTT	CASSLASGGTGSSPLHF	TRBJ1-6	NA	TRBV7-2	TRBD1